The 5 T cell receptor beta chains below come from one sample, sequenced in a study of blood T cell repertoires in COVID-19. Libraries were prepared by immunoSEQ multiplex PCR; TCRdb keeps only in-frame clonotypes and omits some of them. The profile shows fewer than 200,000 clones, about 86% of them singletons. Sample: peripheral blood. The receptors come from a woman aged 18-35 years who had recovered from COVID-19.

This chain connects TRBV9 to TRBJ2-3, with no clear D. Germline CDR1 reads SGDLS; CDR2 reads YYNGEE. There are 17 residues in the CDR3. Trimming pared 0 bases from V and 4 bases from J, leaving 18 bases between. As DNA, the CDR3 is TGTGCCAGCAGCGTAGAGGCCAGTTTAACAGTTTCAGATACGCAGTATTTT. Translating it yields CASSVEASLTVSDTQYF.

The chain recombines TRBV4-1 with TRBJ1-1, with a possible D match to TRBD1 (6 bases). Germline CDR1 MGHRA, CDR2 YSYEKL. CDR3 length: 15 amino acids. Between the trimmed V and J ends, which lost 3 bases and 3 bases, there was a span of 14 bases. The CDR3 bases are TGCGCCAGCAGCCAGACCCAGGGGTACGACACTGAAGCTTTCTTT. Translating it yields CASSQTQGYDTEAFF.

CDR3 nucleotides: TGTGCCAGCAGCTTACCGACGGGACAGGGTAGAGATACGCAGTATTTT. Translation gives CASSLPTGQGRDTQYF. V and J are TRBV7-9 and TRBJ2-3, with TRBD1 matching 9 bases. The CDR3 runs 16 residues. CDR1 is SEHNR and CDR2 is FQNEAQ in the germline V gene (reference sequence). V was pared by 2 bases and J by 5 bases, with 8 bases of the junction left unmatched.

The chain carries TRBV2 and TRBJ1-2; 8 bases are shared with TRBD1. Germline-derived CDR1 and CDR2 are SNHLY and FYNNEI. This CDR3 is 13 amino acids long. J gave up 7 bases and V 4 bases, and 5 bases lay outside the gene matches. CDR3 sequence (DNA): TGTGCCAGCAGTGCAGGGACAGGTTCTGGCTACACCTTC. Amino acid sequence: CASSAGTGSGYTF.

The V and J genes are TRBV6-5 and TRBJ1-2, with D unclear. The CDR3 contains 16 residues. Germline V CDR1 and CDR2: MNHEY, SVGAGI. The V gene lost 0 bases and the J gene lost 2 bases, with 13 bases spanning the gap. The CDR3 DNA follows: TGTGCCAGCAGTTACTCAGTAGCCGGTGGGAACTATGGCTACACCTTC. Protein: CASSYSVAGGNYGYTF.